These 10 T cell receptor beta chains were all obtained from the same sample, sequenced in a study of shared clonotypes between healthy human individuals. The repertoire was sequenced with immunoSEQ multiplex PCR; TCRdb's copy has only in-frame clones and lacks some. The top ten clones hold about 0.054% of a sample with under 550,000 clones, almost 97% of them seen once. Sequenced material: naive CD4+ T cells sorted from blood. This sample's subset: CD45RA+ positively selected. The receptors were sampled from a woman in her thirties in good health.

The chain has TRBV5-1 and TRBJ2-1; unclear D gene. CDR3 length: 16 residues. V was trimmed by 0 bases and J by 2 bases, leaving 12 bases between them. Germline V lookup: CDR1 SGHRS, CDR2 YFSETQ. The chain's CDR3 is CASSLVITLAYNEQFF. CDR3 sequence (DNA): TGCGCCAGCAGCTTGGTGATCACCCTAGCCTACAATGAGCAGTTCTTC. Complete variable domain (other parts from reference TRBV5-1 and TRBJ2-1): KAGVTQTPRYLIKTRGQQVTLSCSPISGHRSVSWYQQTPGQGLQFLFEYFSETQRNKGNFPGRFSGRQFSNSRSEMNVSTLELGDSALYLCASSLVITLAYNEQFFGPGTRLTVL.

This chain joins TRBV2 and TRBJ2-3, with D tentatively TRBD2 (6 bases). Germline V CDR1 and CDR2: SNHLY, FYNNEI. V dropped 6 bases and J dropped 2 bases, with 18 bases sitting between them. This CDR3 region has 16 residues. CDR3 bases: TGTGCCAGCAGCTCAAAGACTGGACTATCCACAGATACGCAGTATTTT. Its protein product is CASSSKTGLSTDTQYF.

The chain links TRBV5-3 to TRBJ1-3; D is uncertain. TRBV5-3 belongs to the ORF category, with a function that is uncertain. The CDR3 totals 13 residues. The V end lost 0 bases, the J end lost 4 bases, and 5 bases lay between the germline ends. The CDR3 here is CARSLAQGNTIYF. DNA for the CDR3: TGTGCCAGAAGCTTGGCGCAGGGAAACACCATATATTTT.

The chain carries TRBV5-4 and TRBJ1-6; no reliable D call. V dropped 0 bases and J dropped 7 bases, with 8 bases sitting between them. The CDR3 contains 14 residues. From germline, CDR1 is SGHNT and CDR2 YYREEE (reference sequence). Written as DNA, the CDR3 is TGTGCCAGCAGCTTGGGCCGGCCAAATTCACCCCTCCACTTT. Amino acid sequence: CASSLGRPNSPLHF.

The chain combines TRBV19 with TRBJ2-7; 7 nucleotides match TRBD1. The CDR3 is 15 amino acids. In germline, CDR1 is LNHDA, CDR2 SQIVND (reference sequence). The trim removed 6 bases at V and 2 bases at J, leaving 10 bases unmatched. CDR3 sequence reads: CASSSISGQTYEQYF. CDR3 DNA sequence: TGTGCCAGTAGCTCAATTTCGGGACAGACCTACGAGCAGTACTTC.

V and J are TRBV18 and TRBJ2-7; TRBD1 aligns across 12 bases. The germline V gene encodes CDR1 KGHSH and CDR2 LQKENI. This CDR3 contains 13 residues. The J segment lost 12 bases and the V segment lost 2 bases, leaving 5 bases of the junction unmatched. The CDR3 here is CASSPTGQGAPYF. The CDR3 nucleotides are TGTGCCAGCTCACCAACGGGACAGGGGGCGCCGTACTTC.

The genes are TRBV4-1 and TRBJ2-7; 10 nucleotides align to TRBD2. Germline assignment: CDR1 MGHRA and CDR2 YSYEKL. This CDR3 has 17 residues. After removal of 6 bases from V and 4 bases from J, the junction contained 15 bases not matched to a gene. CDR3 nucleotide sequence: TGCGCCAGCAGATCAACAGCGGGAGGGCCGAGGAAGTACGAGCAGTACTTC. Its protein is CASRSTAGGPRKYEQYF.

In DNA, the CDR3 is TGTGCCAGCATAAGTCCTAGCGGAACCTACAATGAGCAGTTCTTC. Translating it yields CASISPSGTYNEQFF. V and J are TRBV28 and TRBJ2-1; TRBD2 aligns across 7 bases. The CDR3 has 15 residues. The germline gives CDR1 MDHEN, CDR2 SYDVKM. V lost 7 bases to trimming and J lost 2 bases; unmatched junction nucleotides: 8.

The V call is TRBV6-1, the J call TRBJ2-3, with D possibly matching TRBD2 (6 bases). The germline V and J ends were trimmed by 4 bases and 0 bases, with 11 bases remaining between them. Germline V CDR1 and CDR2: MNHNS, SASEGT. The CDR3 is 15 amino acids. The CDR3 DNA sequence: TGTGCCAGCAGTGGAGTGGGGGGTAGCACAGATACGCAGTATTTT. Translated, it gives CASSGVGGSTDTQYF.

The chain joins TRBV7-6 to TRBJ2-2; D remains unclear. This CDR3 comprises 15 residues. The V gene lost 2 bases and the J gene lost 0 bases, with 7 bases spanning the gap. Per the germline V gene, CDR1 is SGHVS and CDR2 is FNYEAQ. CDR3 DNA sequence: TGTGCCAGCAGCTTACAACGGACGAACACCGGGGAGCTGTTTTTT. Its protein product is CASSLQRTNTGELFF.